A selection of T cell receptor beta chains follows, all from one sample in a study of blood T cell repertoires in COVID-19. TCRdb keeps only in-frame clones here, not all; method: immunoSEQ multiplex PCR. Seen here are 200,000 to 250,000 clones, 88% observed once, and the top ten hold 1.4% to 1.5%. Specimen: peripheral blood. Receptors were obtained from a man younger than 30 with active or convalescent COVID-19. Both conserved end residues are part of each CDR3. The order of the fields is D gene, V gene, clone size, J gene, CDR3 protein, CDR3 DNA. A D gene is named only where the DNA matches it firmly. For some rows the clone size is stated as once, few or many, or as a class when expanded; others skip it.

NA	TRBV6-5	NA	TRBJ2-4	CASSYRVRQGINIQYF	TGTGCCAGCAGTTACCGAGTACGGCAGGGGATAAACATTCAGTACTTC
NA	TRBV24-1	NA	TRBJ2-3	CATSDLSDTQYF	TGTGCCACCAGTGATTTGTCTGATACGCAGTATTTT
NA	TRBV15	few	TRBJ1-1	CATSRDLGRAAAFF	TGTGCCACCAGCAGAGATCTGGGCAGGGCAGCCGCTTTCTTT
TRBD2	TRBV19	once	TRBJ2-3	CASRLAGGPTDTQYF	TGTGCCAGTAGGCTAGCGGGAGGGCCGACAGATACGCAGTATTTT
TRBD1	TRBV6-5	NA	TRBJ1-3	CASRGQGISGNTIYF	TGTGCCAGCAGGGGACAGGGGATCTCTGGAAACACCATATATTTT
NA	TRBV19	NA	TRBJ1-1	CASTNNTEAFF	TGTGCCAGTACAAATAACACTGAAGCTTTCTTT
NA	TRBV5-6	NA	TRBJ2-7	CASSFGLASSYEQYF	TGTGCCAGCAGCTTCGGGCTAGCGAGCTCCTACGAGCAGTACTTC
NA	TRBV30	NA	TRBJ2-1	CAWAPTRTGDNEQFF	TGTGCCTGGGCGCCAACGCGGACGGGGGACAATGAGCAGTTCTTC
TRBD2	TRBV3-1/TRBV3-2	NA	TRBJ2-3	CASSQGGSGSLNF	TGTGCCAGCAGCCAAGGGGGAAGCGGGAGCCTGAATTTT
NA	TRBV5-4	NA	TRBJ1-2	CASSLEGTRTRYTF	TGTGCCAGCAGCTTGGAAGGGACTAGGACCCGCTACACCTTC
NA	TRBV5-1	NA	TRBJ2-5	CASSLIQGFGETQYF	TGCGCCAGCAGCTTAATACAGGGATTTGGGGAGACCCAGTACTTC
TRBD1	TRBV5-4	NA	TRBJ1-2	CASSLGFLGQGRVGYTF	TGTGCCAGCAGCTTGGGTTTTTTGGGACAGGGTAGGGTTGGCTACACCTTC
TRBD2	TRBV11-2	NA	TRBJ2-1	CASSLELWGGYNEQFF	TGTGCCAGCAGCTTAGAATTGTGGGGGGGGTACAATGAGCAGTTCTTC
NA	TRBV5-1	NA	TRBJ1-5	CASSLGMTGYPQPQHF	TGCGCCAGCAGCTTGGGGATGACAGGATATCCTCAGCCCCAGCATTTT
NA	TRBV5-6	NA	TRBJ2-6	CASSPLAGGGLSGANVLTF	TGTGCCAGCAGCCCCTTGGCCGGGGGAGGTTTGTCTGGGGCCAACGTCCTGACTTTC
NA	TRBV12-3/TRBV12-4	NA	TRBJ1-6	CASSYYNSPLHF	TGTGCCAGCAGCTACTATAATTCACCCCTCCACTTT
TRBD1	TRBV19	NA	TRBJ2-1	CASTPRGTGVNEQFF	TGTGCCAGTACCCCACGCGGGACAGGGGTTAATGAGCAGTTCTTC
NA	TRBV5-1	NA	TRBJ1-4	CASSPPLEGEKLFF	TGCGCCAGCAGCCCTCCCCTAGAGGGTGAAAAACTGTTTTTT
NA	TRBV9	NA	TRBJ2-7	CASSVAIASSYEQYF	TGTGCCAGCAGCGTAGCTATCGCTAGCAGCTACGAGCAGTACTTC
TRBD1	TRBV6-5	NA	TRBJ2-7	CASSYSRTGAFYEQYF	TGTGCCAGCAGTTACTCGAGGACAGGGGCGTTCTACGAGCAGTACTTC
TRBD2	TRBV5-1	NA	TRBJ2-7	CASSLDVAGGNEQYF	TGCGCCAGCAGCTTGGACGTAGCGGGAGGAAACGAGCAGTACTTC
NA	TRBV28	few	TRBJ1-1	CASTPTVVGLNTEAFF	TGTGCCAGCACCCCAACCGTGGTCGGTTTGAACACTGAAGCTTTCTTT
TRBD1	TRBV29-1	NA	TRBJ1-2	CSVQTTGGSSYGYTF	TGCAGCGTTCAAACGACAGGGGGCTCAAGCTATGGCTACACCTTC
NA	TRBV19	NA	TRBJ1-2	CASSLYGAGGYGYTF	TGTGCCAGTAGTCTCTATGGGGCGGGAGGTTATGGCTACACCTTC
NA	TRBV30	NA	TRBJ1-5	CAWSAPGGGYQPQHF	TGTGCCTGGAGTGCCCCGGGAGGGGGTTATCAGCCCCAGCATTTT
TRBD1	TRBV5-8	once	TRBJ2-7	CASSQVGTVYEQYF	TGTGCCAGCAGCCAAGTAGGGACAGTCTACGAGCAGTACTTC